Reported below is one T cell receptor (beta chain). Its target is unknown. In germline, CDR1 is KGHSH, CDR2 LQKENI. CDR3 length: 18 residues. V shed 3 bases and J 4 bases; nucleotides not matched to a gene: 15. This sample is part of a study of shared clonotypes between healthy human individuals. The repertoire was sequenced with immunoSEQ multiplex PCR; TCRdb's copy has only in-frame clones and lacks some. The table lists 2 million to 2.5 million clones, roughly 95% of them singletons, with about 0.13% in the top ten. Whole-study results and caveats: Clonotype sharing across a few donors was observed for about 5.2% of naive CD4 clonotypes. Rarefaction exposed incomplete sorted-subset sequencing despite large depth.

The chain employs TRBV18 and TRBJ2-1; TRBD2 agrees at 7 bases. This TCR derives from a man aged 18 to 29 in good health. Source material: naive CD4+ T cells sorted from blood. Described subset: CD45RA+ positively selected. CDR3 sequence: CASSPQSDLAAEYNEQFF. CDR3 DNA: TGTGCCAGCTCACCGCAGAGCGACCTAGCGGCGGAATACAATGAGCAGTTCTTC.